The next 16 T cell receptor beta chains were all read from a single sample in a study of memory CD4+ T cells and cytomegalovirus serostatus. The assay was immunoSEQ multiplex PCR, and TCRdb's table has in-frame clones only and misses some. The table has about 50,000 clones, under 90% seen once. Single viable CD3+CD4+CD8-CD45RO+ cells were sorted as the memory CD4+ T cells. The sequenced sample was memory CD4+ T cells from blood. The receptors shown here come from an adult in good health and CMV-seronegative.

This clone was observed a handful of times. The chain uses TRBV10-3 and TRBJ2-3; D is unresolved. V lost 4 bases and J lost 6, with 17 bases in between. This CDR3 has 15 residues. CDR1 ENHRY and CDR2 SYGVKD come from the germline V gene. In nucleotides, the CDR3 is TGTGCCATCAGTGCAAAAGGTTCACTGTGGGATACGCAGTATTTT. Translation gives CAISAKGSLWDTQYF.

The genes are TRBV9 and TRBJ1-4, with 7 bases matching TRBD1. The CDR3 totals 16 residues. V dropped 0 bases and J dropped 5; count of bases not matched to a gene: 7. Germline V CDR1 and CDR2: SGDLS, YYNGEE. The CDR3 is CASSVAQGQSNEKLFF. CDR3 coding DNA: TGTGCCAGCAGCGTAGCTCAGGGACAGTCAAATGAAAAACTGTTTTTT.

The chain has TRBV4-2 and TRBJ2-7; D assignment may be TRBD1 or TRBD2 (5 bases each). Trimming took off 0 bases at V and 2 bases at J, with 20 bases between the two ends. Looked up from germline, CDR1 is LGHNA and CDR2 is YNFKEQ. The CDR3 is 18 residues long. This chain's CDR3 is CASSQDISGGFFPYEQYF. The CDR3 bases are TGTGCCAGCAGCCAAGATATAAGTGGGGGTTTTTTCCCCTACGAGCAGTACTTC.

The chain recombines TRBV5-1 with TRBJ1-1; the D gene is possibly TRBD1 (6 bases). Looked up from germline, CDR1 is SGHRS and CDR2 is YFSETQ. V lost 4 bases and J lost 1, with 14 bases in between. This CDR3 spans 15 amino acids. The CDR3 DNA sequence: TGCGCCAGCAGCGTTGCGGGGGCACGGAACACTGAAGCTTTCTTT. The encoded protein is CASSVAGARNTEAFF.

The chain is built from TRBV27 and TRBJ2-3; TRBD2 agrees at 8 bases. This CDR3 region has 15 residues. CDR1 is MNHEY, CDR2 SMNVEV, per germline (reference sequence). The V gene end was trimmed by 4 bases and the J gene end by 0 bases; junction bases not matched to a gene: 3. The CDR3 spells CASSSQRGSTDTQYF. CDR3 in DNA: TGTGCCAGCAGTTCCCAGCGGGGGAGCACAGATACGCAGTATTTT.

This clone is judged medium-sized. This chain links TRBV27 with TRBJ2-7; D may be TRBD2 (6 bases). The CDR3 length is 14 residues. Looked up from germline, CDR1 is MNHEY and CDR2 is SMNVEV (reference sequence). V lost 6 bases, J lost 7 bases, and 19 bases lay in between. The CDR3, as DNA: TGTGCCAGCAGCCCGGGCCTTAGGGGACTTGAGCAGTACTTC. It specifies CASSPGLRGLEQYF.

The V call is TRBV28, the J call TRBJ1-2; 12 nucleotides line up with TRBD1. The CDR3 is 20 residues long. CDR1 and CDR2 (germline): MDHEN, SYDVKM. The J segment lost 4 bases and the V segment lost 1 base, leaving 16 bases of the junction unmatched. The DNA for the CDR3 is TGTGCCAGCAGTTTATCGAGCGCACACCCCGGGACAGGGGGCCTCTATGGCTACACCTTC. This codes for CASSLSSAHPGTGGLYGYTF.

This clone was detected a few times. The genes are TRBV19 and TRBJ1-1; 8 bases are a match to TRBD1. The V gene's germline CDR1 is LNHDA and CDR2 SQIVND (reference sequence). Losses at the gene ends were 2 bases for V and 7 bases for J; bases not matched to a gene: 9. This CDR3 is built from 15 residues. The CDR3 sequence is CASSIFARGRGEAFF. For the CDR3, the DNA is TGTGCCAGTAGTATATTTGCCAGGGGGCGCGGTGAAGCTTTCTTT. The whole variable domain, remainder taken from reference TRBV19 and TRBJ1-1, is DGGITQSPKYLFRKEGQNVTLSCEQNLNHDAMYWYRQDPGQGLRLIYYSQIVNDFQKGDIAEGYSVSREKKESFPLTVTSAQKNPTAFYLCASSIFARGRGEAFFGQGTRLTVV.

The V gene is TRBV6-6, the J gene TRBJ1-1; TRBD1 might be the D (5 bases). The CDR3 length is 13 residues. Trimming took off 4 bases at V and 4 bases at J, with 10 bases between the two ends. CDR1 is MNHNY, CDR2 SVGAGI, per germline (reference sequence). The CDR3 sequence: CASSLPGVTEAFF. For the CDR3, the DNA is TGTGCCAGCAGTTTGCCGGGGGTCACTGAAGCTTTCTTT.

V usage is TRBV5-8 and J usage is TRBJ2-7, with D possibly being TRBD2 (5 bases). The length of the CDR3 is 11 residues. Per germline, CDR1 SGHTS and CDR2 YDEGEE. Trimming stripped 4 bases from V and 3 bases from J, with 5 bases between. As DNA, the CDR3 is TGTGCCAGCAGCGGACTCTACGAGCAGTACTTC. It translates to CASSGLYEQYF.

Only a few counts were recorded for this clone. This sequence joins TRBV27 and TRBJ1-6, with 9 bases aligning to TRBD1. The CDR3 spans 13 residues. The ends lost 4 bases at V and 9 bases at J; junction bases unmatched: 1. CDR1 is MNHEY and CDR2 is SMNVEV in the germline V gene (reference sequence). This chain's CDR3 is CASSWDRVSPLHF. For the CDR3, the DNA is TGTGCCAGCAGTTGGGACAGGGTTTCACCCCTCCACTTT.

The CDR3 here is CASSTGTGVGYTF. In DNA form, the CDR3 reads TGTGCCAGCTCAACCGGGACAGGGGTTGGCTACACCTTC. This chain uses TRBV9 with TRBJ1-2; 10 bases map to TRBD1. J was trimmed by 7 bases and V by 7 bases; bases with no gene match: 7. CDR1 and CDR2 (germline): SGDLS, YYNGEE. CDR3 length equals 13 residues.

This chain connects TRBV28 to TRBJ2-5; TRBD2 is a possible D gene (5 bases). Per germline, CDR1 MDHEN and CDR2 SYDVKM. This CDR3 contains 15 residues. V gave up 8 bases and J gave up 1 base, with 17 bases separating them. CDR3 sequence: CASWGASGVQETQYF. The CDR3 bases are TGTGCCAGCTGGGGAGCGAGCGGAGTCCAAGAGACCCAGTACTTC.

Here the CDR3 reads CASSPSGRPSTDTQYF. Written as DNA, the CDR3 is TGTGCCAGCAGCCCGTCGGGGAGGCCTAGCACAGATACGCAGTATTTT. The chain recombines TRBV5-6 with TRBJ2-3; possible D gene TRBD2, 6 bases. Germline loops: CDR1 SGHDT, CDR2 YYEEEE. The V end was cut by 4 bases, the J end by 0 bases, with 15 bases between. The CDR3 runs 16 residues. Filled out from reference TRBV5-6 and TRBJ2-3, the complete variable domain reads DAGVTQSPTHLIKTRGQQVTLRCSPKSGHDTVSWYQQALGQGPQFIFQYYEEEERQRGNFPDRFSGHQFPNYSSELNVNALLLGDSALYLCASSPSGRPSTDTQYFGPGTRLTVL.

The chain is built from TRBV19 and TRBJ2-7; 7 bases align to TRBD1. Unmatched junction bases numbered 14, after V lost 6 bases and J lost 3 bases. The CDR3 is 16 residues long. Germline CDR1 LNHDA, CDR2 SQIVND (reference sequence). The CDR3 nucleotides read TGTGCCAGTAGACCCCGTCGAGGGGGCGCAGACTACGAGCAGTACTTC. Amino acid sequence: CASRPRRGGADYEQYF.

The J gene is TRBJ1-5, the V gene TRBV7-9, with D possibly TRBD1 on 6 matching bases. Germline CDR1 is SEHNR and CDR2 is FQNEAQ (reference sequence). Trimming pared 3 bases from V and 5 bases from J, leaving 14 bases between. The CDR3 consists of 15 residues. CDR3 loop: CASSLDSRGDQPQHF. In DNA form, the CDR3 reads TGTGCCAGCAGCTTGGACAGCCGGGGGGATCAGCCCCAGCATTTT.